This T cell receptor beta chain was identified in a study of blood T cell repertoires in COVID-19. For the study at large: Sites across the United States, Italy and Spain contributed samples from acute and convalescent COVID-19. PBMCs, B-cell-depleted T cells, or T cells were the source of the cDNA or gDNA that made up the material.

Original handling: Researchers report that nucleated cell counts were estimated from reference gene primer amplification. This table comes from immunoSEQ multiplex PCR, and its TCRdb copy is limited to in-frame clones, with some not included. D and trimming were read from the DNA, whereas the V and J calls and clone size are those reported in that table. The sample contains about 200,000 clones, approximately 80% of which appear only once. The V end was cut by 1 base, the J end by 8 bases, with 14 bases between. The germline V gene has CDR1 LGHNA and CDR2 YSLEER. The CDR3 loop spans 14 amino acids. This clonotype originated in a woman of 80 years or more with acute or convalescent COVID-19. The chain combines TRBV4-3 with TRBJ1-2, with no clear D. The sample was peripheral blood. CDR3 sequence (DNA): TGCGCCAGCAGCCAAGCCCCTCTGATGGAGGGCTACACCTTC. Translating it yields CASSQAPLMEGYTF.